Below, 32 T cell receptor beta chains from the same sample are listed, as sequenced in a study of beta chain features in type 1 diabetes. Study conclusions and caveats: All four CD4+ subsets of Type 1 diabetes patients contained TCRB CDR3s that were moderately but significantly shorter.

These receptors have no known antigen. Expressed TCRB transcripts were sequenced because the entire RNA isolate underwent reverse transcription. The repertoire was sequenced with immunoSEQ multiplex PCR; TCRdb's copy has only in-frame clones and lacks some. This table holds 95,000 to 110,000 clones, roughly 28% found once. Sequenced input: central memory CD4+ T cells from blood. The receptors here all came from a woman aged 18-30 years with type 1 diabetes.

The chain links TRBV7-6 to TRBJ2-7; 8 bases map to TRBD2. V shed 3 bases and J 5 bases; nucleotides not matched to a gene: 15. The CDR3 runs 17 residues. Germline V gene lookup returns CDR1 SGHVS and CDR2 FNYEAQ. CDR3 loop: CASSFGLSGRGVNEQYF. The CDR3 DNA reads TGTGCCAGCAGCTTTGGACTCAGCGGGAGAGGCGTGAACGAGCAGTACTTC.

The chain employs TRBV21-1 and TRBJ2-1; the D segment call TRBD1 is taken from the table without a DNA check. TRBV21-1 is a recognized pseudogene. The CDR3 covers 15 residues. The CDR3 here is CASSKGQNSYNEQFF. CDR3 sequence (DNA): TGTGCCAGCAGCAAGGGCCAGAATTCCTACAATGAGCAGTTCTTC.

A few counts support this clone. The rearrangement joins TRBV11-2 to TRBJ2-3; no firm D call. The length of the CDR3 is 15 residues. The germline V gene has CDR1 SGHAT and CDR2 FQNNGV. Deletions cut 0 bases from V and 3 bases from J, with 10 bases between. The CDR3 is CASSLDQLGTDTQYF. The CDR3 coding sequence is TGTGCCAGCAGCTTAGATCAGCTAGGTACAGATACGCAGTATTTT.

This sequence joins TRBV19 and TRBJ2-1, with TRBD2 matching over 9 bases. The germline gives CDR1 LNHDA, CDR2 SQIVND (reference sequence). V lost 7 bases, J lost 9 bases, and 13 bases stayed unmatched. The CDR3 loop spans 15 amino acids. The CDR3 nucleotides read TGTGCCAGTACTTACCTTGCGGGAGGGCAGGGTGAGCAGTTCTTC. Its translation is CASTYLAGGQGEQFF.

The chain is built from TRBV28 and TRBJ1-5, with 8 bases fitting TRBD1. This CDR3 region has 12 residues. Germline loops: CDR1 MDHEN, CDR2 SYDVKM. V lost 7 bases to trimming and J lost 7 bases; unmatched junction nucleotides: 3. The CDR3 DNA sequence: TGTGCCAGCATGACAGGGGAGCAGCCCCAGCATTTT. Protein sequence: CASMTGEQPQHF.

The chain carries TRBV25-1 and TRBJ2-1; 13 bases line up with TRBD2. This CDR3 is 18 amino acids long. Germline V gives CDR1 MGHDK, CDR2 SYGVNS. The J segment lost 7 bases and the V segment lost 3 bases, leaving 12 bases of the junction unmatched. As DNA, the CDR3 is TGTGCCAGCAGTGATGGGGGGACTAGCGGGATAGGTAGAAATGAGCAGTTCTTC. It specifies CASSDGGTSGIGRNEQFF.

As for this clone: One end of the junction does not line up with germline, which may come from a read error. CDR3: CSLGLAQGTQYF. The CDR3, as DNA: TGCAGCCTTGGACTAGCTCAAGGGACCCAGTACTTC. The chain couples TRBV29-1 to TRBJ2-5; 8 positions match TRBD2. Germline V gene sequence: CDR1 SQVTM, CDR2 ANQGSEA. CDR3 length: 12 amino acids. Full variable domain (remainder filled in from reference TRBV29-1 and TRBJ2-5): SAVISQKPSRDICQRGTSLTIQCQVDSQVTMMFWYRQQPGQSLTLIATANQGSEATYESGFVIDKFPISRPNLTFSTLTVSNMSPEDSSIYLCSLGLAQGTQYFGPGTRLLVL.

This clone was found once. The chain couples TRBV5-1 to TRBJ1-1; D perhaps matches TRBD1 (6 bases). The CDR3 runs to 16 residues. Per the germline V gene, CDR1 is SGHRS and CDR2 is YFSETQ. V lost 0 bases and J 0 bases, leaving 12 bases between the germline ends. In DNA form, the CDR3 reads TGCGCCAGCAGCTTGGGGGCGGACAGTATGAACACTGAAGCTTTCTTT. This encodes CASSLGADSMNTEAFF.

The sample holds a few counts of this clone. The rearrangement links TRBV27 to TRBJ1-4; 7 bases match TRBD1. The V segment lost 7 bases and the J segment 0 bases; nucleotides outside the gene matches: 5. Germline CDR1 is MNHEY and CDR2 is SMNVEV (reference sequence). The CDR3 runs 15 residues. The CDR3 nucleotides are TGTGCCAGCACCCCGACAGGGACAACTAATGAAAAACTGTTTTTT. Translation gives CASTPTGTTNEKLFF.

V and J are TRBV5-1 and TRBJ1-1; a possible D gene is TRBD1 (5 bases). Per germline, CDR1 SGHRS and CDR2 YFSETQ. Trimming cost V 2 bases and J 0 bases, with 14 bases left between them. The CDR3 is made up of 16 amino acids. CDR3 sequence: CASSFGSLQVNTEAFF. For the CDR3, the DNA is TGCGCCAGCAGCTTTGGATCTTTACAGGTGAACACTGAAGCTTTCTTT.

This chain links TRBV9 with TRBJ1-4; D gene unclear. Deletions cut 0 bases from V and 5 bases from J, with 11 bases between. The CDR3 has 15 amino acids. Germline assignment: CDR1 SGDLS and CDR2 YYNGEE. CDR3 loop: CASSVAGGQNEKLFF. DNA of the CDR3: TGTGCCAGCAGCGTAGCAGGAGGGCAAAATGAAAAACTGTTTTTT.

J is TRBJ2-3 and V is TRBV6-6; weak D call: TRBD1 (5 bases). CDR1 and CDR2 from the germline V gene are MNHNY and SVGAGI (reference sequence). The CDR3 consists of 16 residues. The ends were cut back, 4 bases at V and 5 bases at J, with 19 bases in the middle. CDR3 region: CASSFFGQGDRDTQYF. The CDR3, as DNA: TGTGCCAGCAGTTTTTTCGGGCAGGGTGATCGAGATACGCAGTATTTT.

This clone was observed once. The rearrangement joins TRBV18 to TRBJ1-1; 8 bases map to TRBD1. This CDR3 region has 15 residues. The germline gives CDR1 KGHSH, CDR2 LQKENI. The J segment lost 3 bases and the V segment lost 3 bases, leaving 6 bases of the junction unmatched. The CDR3 loop is CASSPTRTGHTEAFF. CDR3 nucleotide sequence: TGTGCCAGCTCACCGACCCGGACAGGGCACACTGAAGCTTTCTTT.

As regards this clone: Within the sample, other DNA sequences also encode this same CDR3. The rearrangement links TRBV7-2 to TRBJ2-3; D remains unclear. V was shortened by 5 bases and J by 3 bases, with 6 bases between the two germline ends. This CDR3 region has 12 residues. From germline, CDR1 is SGHTA and CDR2 FQGNSA. In nucleotides, the CDR3 is TGTGCCAGCAGCCTTTATACAGATACGCAGTATTTT. Translated, it gives CASSLYTDTQYF.

This chain joins TRBV6-1 and TRBJ1-4; 9 nucleotides agree with TRBD1. The J segment lost 9 bases and the V segment lost 2 bases, leaving 4 bases of the junction unmatched. Germline assignment: CDR1 MNHNS and CDR2 SASEGT. This CDR3 region has 14 residues. DNA for the CDR3: TGTGCCAGCAGTGAAAGGACAGGGGAGCAAAAACTGTTTTTT. It yields the protein CASSERTGEQKLFF.

This clone has more than one count but fewer than ten. The chain has TRBV21-1 and TRBJ2-2; whether TRBD1, the table's D call, matches the DNA was not checked. TRBV21-1 is a recognized pseudogene. This CDR3 is built from 13 residues. The CDR3 spells CASHGQGAGELFF. The DNA for the CDR3 is TGTGCCAGCCACGGACAGGGGGCCGGGGAGCTGTTTTTT.

This sequence joins TRBV7-2 and TRBJ2-5; TRBD2 matches 7 bases. The V segment lost 4 bases and the J segment 2 bases; nucleotides outside the gene matches: 4. CDR1 is SGHTA and CDR2 is FQGNSA in the germline V gene. This CDR3 has 14 amino acids. The CDR3 region is CASSSAGVQETQYF. CDR3 nucleotide sequence: TGTGCCAGCAGCTCGGCGGGGGTTCAAGAGACCCAGTACTTC. Full variable domain (rest looked up from reference TRBV7-2 and TRBJ2-5): GAGVSQSPSNKVTEKGKDVELRCDPISGHTALYWYRQSLGQGLEFLIYFQGNSAPDKSGLPSDRFSAERTGGSVSTLTIQRTQQEDSAVYLCASSSAGVQETQYFGPGTRLLVL.

This clone has a handful of counts. This chain links TRBV7-2 with TRBJ2-3, with 15 bases identical to TRBD2. J gave up 3 bases and V 4 bases, and 5 bases lay outside the gene matches. There are 17 residues in the CDR3. Germline lookup yields CDR1 SGHTA and CDR2 FQGNSA. Here the CDR3 DNA reads TGTGCCAGCAGCTCCGGACTAGCGGGAGGGCGAACAGATACGCAGTATTTT. As protein: CASSSGLAGGRTDTQYF.

The V gene is TRBV27, the J gene TRBJ2-1; 8 nucleotides agree with TRBD1. V lost 5 bases to trimming and J lost 12 bases; unmatched junction nucleotides: 6. The CDR3 has 12 residues. Germline V lookup: CDR1 MNHEY, CDR2 SMNVEV (reference sequence). CDR3 nucleotide sequence: TGTGCCAGCAGTGCCCGGGACAGGAGGCAGTTCTTC. This encodes CASSARDRRQFF.

This chain connects TRBV5-1 to TRBJ2-5, with a tentative D call TRBD1 (8 bases). Germline lookup yields CDR1 SGHRS and CDR2 YFSETQ. This CDR3 is 18 amino acids long. V was pared by 4 bases and J by 0 bases, with 22 bases between. CDR3 region: CASSGGGTGSVDQETQYF. The CDR3 DNA sequence: TGCGCCAGCAGCGGGGGGGGGACAGGCTCGGTGGACCAAGAGACCCAGTACTTC.

DNA for the CDR3: TGCGCCAGCAGCTTGACCGGGCCCGGGGTGAATGAGCAGTTCTTC. Its protein is CASSLTGPGVNEQFF. This sequence joins TRBV5-1 and TRBJ2-1; D might be TRBD2 (5 bases). Germline V gene lookup returns CDR1 SGHRS and CDR2 YFSETQ. Trimming shortened V by 1 base and J by 7 bases, and 15 bases separated the two germline ends. This CDR3 comprises 15 residues.

The CDR3 reads CASSTRQVNYGYTF. The CDR3 DNA follows: TGTGCCAGCAGCACCCGACAGGTTAACTATGGCTACACCTTC. This chain uses TRBV7-2 with TRBJ1-2; weak D call: TRBD1 (6 bases). In germline, CDR1 is SGHTA, CDR2 FQGNSA. With 5 bases removed from V and 1 base from J, the gap between germline ends came to 11 bases. The CDR3 loop spans 14 amino acids. The whole variable domain, filled in from reference TRBV7-2 and TRBJ1-2, reads GAGVSQSPSNKVTEKGKDVELRCDPISGHTALYWYRQSLGQGLEFLIYFQGNSAPDKSGLPSDRFSAERTGGSVSTLTIQRTQQEDSAVYLCASSTRQVNYGYTFGSGTRLTVV.

This clone was observed many times. The chain combines TRBV6-6 with TRBJ2-7, with 9 nucleotides matching TRBD2. The CDR3 runs to 12 residues. The germline V gene encodes CDR1 MNHNY and CDR2 SVGAGI (reference sequence). J was trimmed by 7 bases and V by 3 bases; bases with no gene match: 1. The CDR3 nucleotides are TGTGCCAGCAGTTATGGACTAGCGGAGCAGTACGTC. Translating it yields CASSYGLAEQYV.

The table lists this clone with a few counts. This chain uses TRBV25-1 with TRBJ2-1; 11 bases are shared with TRBD2. J was trimmed by 8 bases and V by 3 bases; bases with no gene match: 6. CDR1 MGHDK and CDR2 SYGVNS come from the germline V gene. The CDR3 contains 15 residues. The CDR3 bases are TGTGCCAGCAGTGATCCCTCGACTAGCGGGGATGAGCAGTTCTTC. It specifies CASSDPSTSGDEQFF.

The chain has TRBV6-6 and TRBJ1-5; 7 bases are shared with TRBD1. Trimming at V came to 6 bases and at J to 15 bases, leaving 17 bases not matched to a gene. This CDR3 spans 14 amino acids. Germline V gene data show CDR1 as MNHNY and CDR2 as SVGAGI (reference sequence). CDR3: CASSPFPEDRLGHF. The CDR3 DNA reads as TGTGCCAGCAGCCCATTTCCCGAGGACAGGCTTGGGCATTTT.

J is TRBJ2-6 and V is TRBV6-1, with 7 bases aligning to TRBD1. The CDR3 has 14 residues. Unmatched junction bases numbered 1, after V lost 6 bases and J lost 2 bases. In germline, CDR1 is MNHNS, CDR2 SASEGT. The DNA of the CDR3 is TGTGCCAGCAGCACAGGGGCTGGGGCCAACGTCCTGACTTTC. Translating it yields CASSTGAGANVLTF.

This sequence joins TRBV6-5 and TRBJ1-2, with no clear D. V was shortened by 0 bases and J by 5 bases, with 13 bases between the two germline ends. This CDR3 contains 15 residues. Germline loops: CDR1 MNHEY, CDR2 SVGAGI. The CDR3 region has the DNA TGTGCCAGCAGTTACTCGCTGGCAAACTATTATGGCTACACCTTC. Translation: CASSYSLANYYGYTF.

This clone was detected a few times. The J gene is TRBJ2-1, the V gene TRBV5-1; the match to TRBD2 covers 14 bases. CDR3 length: 16 amino acids. Germline loops: CDR1 SGHRS, CDR2 YFSETQ. The V and J ends lost 4 bases and 4 bases, in that order; junction bases with no gene match: 4. Written as DNA, the CDR3 is TGCGCCAGCAGCCCCGGACTAGCGGGGGGATACAATGAGCAGTTCTTC. It translates to CASSPGLAGGYNEQFF.

The V and J genes are TRBV5-1 and TRBJ2-2, with D possibly being TRBD1 (5 bases). CDR3 length: 16 residues. The V gene lost 0 bases and the J gene lost 1 base, with 10 bases spanning the gap. Germline V lookup: CDR1 SGHRS, CDR2 YFSETQ. The CDR3 region is CASSLAPGKNTGELFF. CDR3 nucleotide sequence: TGCGCCAGCAGCTTGGCGCCAGGGAAGAACACCGGGGAGCTGTTTTTT. Full variable domain (outside the CDR3, taken from reference TRBV5-1 and TRBJ2-2): KAGVTQTPRYLIKTRGQQVTLSCSPISGHRSVSWYQQTPGQGLQFLFEYFSETQRNKGNFPGRFSGRQFSNSRSEMNVSTLELGDSALYLCASSLAPGKNTGELFFGEGSRLTVL.

The V call is TRBV30, the J call TRBJ1-2; D is perhaps TRBD1 (6 bases). The ends were cut back, 2 bases at V and 8 bases at J, with 15 bases in the middle. Germline lookup yields CDR1 GTSNPN and CDR2 SVGIG (reference sequence). The CDR3 runs 13 residues. The CDR3 DNA is TGTGCCTGGAGTTTAGCAGGGGTAAACGGCTACACCTTC. The encoded protein is CAWSLAGVNGYTF.

This clone was counted between two and nine times. The V gene is TRBV29-1, the J gene TRBJ2-7; 9 bases are a match to TRBD1. Germline CDR1 is SQVTM and CDR2 is ANQGSEA. Trimming at V came to 7 bases and at J to 5 bases, leaving 12 bases not matched to a gene. This CDR3 has 14 residues. The CDR3 DNA follows: TGCAGCGCGCGGCCGGGGACAGGGATCCACGAGCAGTACTTC. It encodes CSARPGTGIHEQYF.

This chain links TRBV5-1 with TRBJ2-2, with 10 bases aligning to TRBD2. The V and J ends lost 7 bases and 7 bases, in that order; junction bases with no gene match: 10. Per germline, CDR1 SGHRS and CDR2 YFSETQ. The CDR3 length is 15 residues. For the CDR3, the DNA is TGCGCCAGCGGATCTAGCGGGAGAAGCGGCGGGGAGCTGTTTTTT. Its protein is CASGSSGRSGGELFF. Variable domain in full (rest from reference TRBV5-1 and TRBJ2-2): KAGVTQTPRYLIKTRGQQVTLSCSPISGHRSVSWYQQTPGQGLQFLFEYFSETQRNKGNFPGRFSGRQFSNSRSEMNVSTLELGDSALYLCASGSSGRSGGELFFGEGSRLTVL.